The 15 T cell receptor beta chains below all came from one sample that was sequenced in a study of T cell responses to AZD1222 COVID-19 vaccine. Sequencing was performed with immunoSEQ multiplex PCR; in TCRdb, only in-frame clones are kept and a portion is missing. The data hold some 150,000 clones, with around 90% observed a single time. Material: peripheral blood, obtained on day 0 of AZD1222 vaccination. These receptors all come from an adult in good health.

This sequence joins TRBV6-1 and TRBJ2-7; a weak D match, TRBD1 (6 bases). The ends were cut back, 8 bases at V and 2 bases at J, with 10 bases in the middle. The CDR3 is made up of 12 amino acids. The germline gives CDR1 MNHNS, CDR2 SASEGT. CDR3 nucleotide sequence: TGTGCCAGCCTGGGACAAACCTACGAGCAGTACTTC. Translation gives CASLGQTYEQYF.

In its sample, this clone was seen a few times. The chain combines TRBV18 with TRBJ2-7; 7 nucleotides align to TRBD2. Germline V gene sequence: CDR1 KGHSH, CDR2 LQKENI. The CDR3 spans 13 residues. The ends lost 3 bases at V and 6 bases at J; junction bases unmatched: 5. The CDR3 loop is CASSPTGRVEQYF. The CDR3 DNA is TGTGCCAGCTCACCCACGGGGAGGGTCGAGCAGTACTTC. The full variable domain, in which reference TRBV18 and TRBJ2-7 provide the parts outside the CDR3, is NAGVMQNPRHLVRRRGQEARLRCSPMKGHSHVYWYRQLPEEGLKFMVYLQKENIIDESGMPKERFSAEFPKEGPSILRIQQVVRGDSAAYFCASSPTGRVEQYFGPGTRLTVT.

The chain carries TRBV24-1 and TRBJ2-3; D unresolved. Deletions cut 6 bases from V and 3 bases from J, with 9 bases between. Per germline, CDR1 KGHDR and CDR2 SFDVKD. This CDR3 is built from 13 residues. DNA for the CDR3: TGTGCCACCAGTAGACCCGGGACAGATACGCAGTATTTT. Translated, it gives CATSRPGTDTQYF.

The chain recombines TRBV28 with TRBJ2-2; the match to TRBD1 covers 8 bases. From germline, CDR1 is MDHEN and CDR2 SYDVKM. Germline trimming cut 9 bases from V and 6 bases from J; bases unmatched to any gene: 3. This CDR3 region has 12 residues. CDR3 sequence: CASATGAGELFF. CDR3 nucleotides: TGTGCCAGTGCGACAGGGGCCGGGGAGCTGTTTTTT.

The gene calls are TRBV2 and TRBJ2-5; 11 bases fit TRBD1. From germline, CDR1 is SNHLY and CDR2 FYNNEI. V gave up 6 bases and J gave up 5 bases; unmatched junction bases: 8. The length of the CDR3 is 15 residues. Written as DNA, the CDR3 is TGTGCCAGCAGAGAACGGACAGGGGGCTGGGAGACCCAGTACTTC. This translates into CASRERTGGWETQYF.

The CDR3 coding sequence is TGTGCCAGCAGCGGAGCGGGAGATGCAGATACGCAGTATTTT. Its translation is CASSGAGDADTQYF. The chain carries TRBV6-2 or TRBV6-3 and TRBJ2-3, with TRBD2 identical over 8 bases. The V and J ends lost 6 bases and 4 bases, in that order; junction bases with no gene match: 6. Per germline, CDR1 MNHEY and CDR2 SVGEGT. This CDR3 is 14 amino acids long.

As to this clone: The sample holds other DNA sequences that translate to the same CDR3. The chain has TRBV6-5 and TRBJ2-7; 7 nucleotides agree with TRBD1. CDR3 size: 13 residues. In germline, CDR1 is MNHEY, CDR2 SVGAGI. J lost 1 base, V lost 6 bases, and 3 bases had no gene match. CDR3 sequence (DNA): TGTGCCAGCAGCCCGGGACAGTCCTACGAGCAGTACTTC. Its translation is CASSPGQSYEQYF.

CDR3 sequence reads: CATTTTGAEQFF. The DNA for the CDR3 is TGTGCCACCACAACAACAGGGGCTGAGCAGTTCTTC. The V and J genes are TRBV15 and TRBJ2-1; 7 positions agree with TRBD1. Trimming at V came to 7 bases and at J to 9 bases, leaving 6 bases not matched to a gene. The length of the CDR3 is 12 residues. The germline gives CDR1 LNHNV, CDR2 YYDKDF (reference sequence).

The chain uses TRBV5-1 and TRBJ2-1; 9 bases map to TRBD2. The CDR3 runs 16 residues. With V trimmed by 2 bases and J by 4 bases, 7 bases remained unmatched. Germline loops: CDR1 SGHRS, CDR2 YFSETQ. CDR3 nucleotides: TGCGCCAGCAGCTTCCGGGCTAGCGGGACTTACAATGAGCAGTTCTTC. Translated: CASSFRASGTYNEQFF.

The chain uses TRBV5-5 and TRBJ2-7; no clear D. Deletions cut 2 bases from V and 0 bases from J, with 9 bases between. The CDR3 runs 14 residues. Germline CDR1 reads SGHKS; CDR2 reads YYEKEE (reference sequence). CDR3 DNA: TGTGCCAGCAGCTTTTGGGTATTCTCCTACGAGCAGTACTTC. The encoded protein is CASSFWVFSYEQYF.

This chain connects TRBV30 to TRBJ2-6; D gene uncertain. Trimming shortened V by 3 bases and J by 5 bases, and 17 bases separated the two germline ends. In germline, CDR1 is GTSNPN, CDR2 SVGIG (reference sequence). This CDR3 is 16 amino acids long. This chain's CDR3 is CAWRGLRQSRANVLTF. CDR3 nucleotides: TGTGCCTGGAGAGGTTTGCGTCAAAGTCGGGCCAACGTCCTGACTTTC.

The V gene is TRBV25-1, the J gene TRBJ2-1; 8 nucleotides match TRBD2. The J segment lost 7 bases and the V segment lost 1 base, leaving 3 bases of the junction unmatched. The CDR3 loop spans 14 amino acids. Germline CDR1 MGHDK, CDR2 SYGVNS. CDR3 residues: CASSELSGRNEQFF. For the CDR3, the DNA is TGTGCCAGCAGTGAATTAAGCGGGAGAAATGAGCAGTTCTTC.

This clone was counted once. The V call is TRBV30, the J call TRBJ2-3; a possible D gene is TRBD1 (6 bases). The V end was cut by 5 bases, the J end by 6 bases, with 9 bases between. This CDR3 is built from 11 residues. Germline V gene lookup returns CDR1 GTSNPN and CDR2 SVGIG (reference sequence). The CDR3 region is CAWGQRDTQYF. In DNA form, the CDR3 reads TGTGCCTGGGGACAGAGGGATACGCAGTATTTT.

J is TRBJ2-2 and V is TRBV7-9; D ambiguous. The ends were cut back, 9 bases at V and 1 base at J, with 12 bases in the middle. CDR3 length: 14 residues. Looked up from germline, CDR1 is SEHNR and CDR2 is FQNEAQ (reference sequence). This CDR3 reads CASRPSENTGELFF. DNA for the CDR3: TGTGCCAGTCGCCCCTCTGAGAACACCGGGGAGCTGTTTTTT.

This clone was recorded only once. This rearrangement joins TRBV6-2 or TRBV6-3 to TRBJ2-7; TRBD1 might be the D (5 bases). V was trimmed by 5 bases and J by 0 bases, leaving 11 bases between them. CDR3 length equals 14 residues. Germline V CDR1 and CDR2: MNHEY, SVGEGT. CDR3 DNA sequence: TGTGCCAGCAGTCCGAAAGGGGACTCCTACGAGCAGTACTTC. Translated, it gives CASSPKGDSYEQYF.